This TCR beta chain was sequenced during a study of T-cell memory formation after mild COVID-19. The germline V gene has CDR1 SEHNR and CDR2 FQNEAQ (reference sequence). V gave up 3 bases and J gave up 8 bases, with 10 bases separating them. The CDR3 is made up of 12 amino acids. This clonotype was picked up a small number of times. Antigen: not known. Study-level results: Mainly CM and EM harbored the contracting CD4+ clones; mainly EMRA harbored the CD8+ ones.

TCRdb independently ran MiXCR on the 5' RACE reads; one entry per CDR3 protein. The repertoire has hundreds of thousands of distinct CDR3 sequences, 15% to 20% of them found once; the top ten carry more than 20%. The sequence derives from a man between 18 and 35 years old who had mild COVID-19 (a few samples of this study predate the infection). Cell type and time point are not known. This chain uses TRBV7-9 with TRBJ1-1, with D perhaps TRBD1 (6 bases). Sample: PBMCs or a T cell subset sorted from them (not recorded which). In DNA, the CDR3 is TGTGCCAGCAGCTTGCTAGACAGGGAAGCTTTCTTT. Protein: CASSLLDREAFF.